This entry describes one T cell receptor (beta chain). As handled by the study authors: Using reference gene primer amplification, nucleated cell counts were estimated. Sequencing was performed with immunoSEQ multiplex PCR; in TCRdb, only in-frame clones are kept and a portion is missing. Clonal size and the V and J genes are those of that table, whereas D and trimming came from the DNA. The data hold some 180,000 clones, with more than 70% observed a single time. This CDR3 spans 13 amino acids. V lost 1 base to trimming and J lost 10 bases, with 11 bases between them. The data derive from a study of blood T cell repertoires in COVID-19. Study at large: Acute and convalescent COVID-19 samples came from the United States, Italy and Spain. In each case, the material was cDNA or gDNA derived from T cells, B-cell-depleted T cells, or PBMCs.

The V and J genes are TRBV12-3 or TRBV12-4 and TRBJ2-1; no reliable D call. The TCR sequence derives from a woman aged 60-75 years with acute or convalescent COVID-19. Material: peripheral blood. CDR3 region: CASSLGISGEQFF. The CDR3 DNA sequence: TGTGCCAGCAGTTTAGGGATCTCAGGCGAGCAGTTCTTC.